The 8 T cell receptor beta chains given below trace back to one sample, sequenced in a study of blood T cell repertoires in COVID-19. The assay was immunoSEQ multiplex PCR, and TCRdb's table has in-frame clones only and misses some. The sample includes under 350,000 clones, around nine tenths of them seen just once. Sequenced input: PBMCs or T cells enriched from blood (not recorded which). The source is a woman aged 55-69 years who had recovered from COVID-19.

The chain has TRBV7-6 and TRBJ2-1, with TRBD2 identical over 11 bases. J was trimmed by 4 bases and V by 0 bases; bases with no gene match: 2. Germline V lookup: CDR1 SGHVS, CDR2 FNYEAQ. This CDR3 comprises 16 residues. The CDR3 sequence is CASSLALAGGYNEQFF. CDR3 bases: TGTGCCAGCAGCTTAGCGCTAGCGGGGGGATACAATGAGCAGTTCTTC. The whole variable domain, filled in from reference TRBV7-6 and TRBJ2-1, reads GAGVSQSPRYKVTKRGQDVALRCDPISGHVSLYWYRQALGQGPEFLTYFNYEAQQDKSGLPNDRFSAERPEGSISTLTIQRTEQRDSAMYRCASSLALAGGYNEQFFGPGTRLTVL.

The CDR3 region is CASSRTEGDTEAFF. In DNA, the CDR3 is TGTGCCAGCAGCCGGACAGAGGGGGACACTGAAGCTTTCTTT. The V call is TRBV3-1 (or the pseudogene TRBV3-2), the J call TRBJ1-1; tentative D call: TRBD1 (6 bases). This CDR3 is 14 amino acids long. CDR1 is LGHDT and CDR2 is YNNKEL in the germline V gene (reference sequence). Deletions cut 4 bases from V and 3 bases from J, with 12 bases between.

A single count supports this clone. The sample holds other DNA sequences that translate to the same CDR3. The genes are TRBV19 and TRBJ1-5, with TRBD1 identical over 7 bases. The CDR3 is 15 residues long. Germline-derived CDR1 and CDR2 are LNHDA and SQIVND (reference sequence). V was clipped by 5 bases and J by 0 bases; unmatched bases: 4. The CDR3 DNA reads TGTGCCAGTAGTTATACAGGGGTTAGCAATCAGCCCCAGCATTTT. Translating it yields CASSYTGVSNQPQHF.

This rearrangement joins TRBV6-5 to TRBJ2-3; 8 bases map to TRBD1. V gave up 8 bases and J gave up 1 base; unmatched junction bases: 5. The V gene's germline CDR1 is MNHEY and CDR2 SVGAGI. CDR3 size: 14 residues. The CDR3 loop is CASRQGAGTDTQYF. The CDR3 coding sequence is TGTGCCAGCCGCCAGGGGGCGGGCACAGATACGCAGTATTTT.

The genes are TRBV18 and TRBJ2-5; 8 nucleotides agree with TRBD1. The V gene's germline CDR1 is KGHSH and CDR2 LQKENI. The CDR3 contains 13 residues. V lost 1 base and J lost 7; bases outside the gene matches: 2. Written as DNA, the CDR3 is TGTGCCAGCTCACCACAAGGACAGGGGACCCAGTACTTC. Its protein is CASSPQGQGTQYF.

V is TRBV5-1 and J is TRBJ1-1, with a possible D match to TRBD1 (6 bases). Trimming took 2 bases from V and 4 from J, leaving 15 bases between them. The CDR3 covers 15 residues. CDR1 is SGHRS, CDR2 YFSETQ, per germline. DNA of the CDR3: TGCGCCAGCAGCTTTTCAGGGGCGAGTAGCACTGAAGCTTTCTTT. It is translated as CASSFSGASSTEAFF. Full variable domain (missing parts from reference TRBV5-1 and TRBJ1-1): KAGVTQTPRYLIKTRGQQVTLSCSPISGHRSVSWYQQTPGQGLQFLFEYFSETQRNKGNFPGRFSGRQFSNSRSEMNVSTLELGDSALYLCASSFSGASSTEAFFGQGTRLTVV.

This chain joins TRBV25-1 and TRBJ2-3, with TRBD2 as a possible D gene (6 bases). The V end lost 6 bases, the J end lost 10 bases, and 23 bases lay between the germline ends. CDR3 length: 15 residues. Germline CDR1 reads MGHDK; CDR2 reads SYGVNS. This CDR3 reads CASSSTGTPTFAQYF. The CDR3 DNA reads TGTGCCAGCAGCTCAACCGGGACTCCTACTTTTGCGCAGTATTTT.

This clone came up once. V and J are TRBV28 and TRBJ2-7; 7 nucleotides match TRBD1. J was trimmed by 4 bases and V by 7 bases; bases with no gene match: 7. The CDR3 extends over 13 amino acids. The germline CDR1 and CDR2 sequences are MDHEN and SYDVKM. CDR3 sequence reads: CASNEGRGYEQYF. In DNA, the CDR3 is TGTGCCAGCAACGAGGGCAGGGGGTACGAGCAGTACTTC.